The TCR beta chain described here comes from a study of blood T cell repertoires in COVID-19. Study background: Researchers got acute and convalescent COVID-19 samples from the United States, Italy and Spain.

Data came from immunoSEQ multiplex PCR; TCRdb stores just in-frame clones and leaves some out. The sample yields about 240,000 clones, 86% seen once. Germline CDR1 is SGHDN and CDR2 is FVKESK. Trimming left V 1 base short and J 8 bases short, with 11 bases between. There are 13 residues in the CDR3. The sample was peripheral blood. The clonotype was recovered from a man older than 75 with acute or convalescent COVID-19. The chain employs TRBV14 and TRBJ1-2, with a tentative D call TRBD1 (6 bases). CDR3 in DNA: TGTGCCAGCAGCCAAGTGAGGGGGTTGGGCTACACCTTC. Encoded protein: CASSQVRGLGYTF.